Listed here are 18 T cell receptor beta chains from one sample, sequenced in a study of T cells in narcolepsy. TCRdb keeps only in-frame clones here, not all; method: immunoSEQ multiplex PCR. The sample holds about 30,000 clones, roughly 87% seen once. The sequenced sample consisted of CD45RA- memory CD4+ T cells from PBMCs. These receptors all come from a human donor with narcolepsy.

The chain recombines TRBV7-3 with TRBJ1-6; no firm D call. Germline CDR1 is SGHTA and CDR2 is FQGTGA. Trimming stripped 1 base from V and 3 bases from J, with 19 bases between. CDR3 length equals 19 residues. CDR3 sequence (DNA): TGTGCCAGCAGCTTAAACGGTCCGCAGGTTTCCAGCTATAATTCACCCCTCCACTTT. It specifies CASSLNGPQVSSYNSPLHF.

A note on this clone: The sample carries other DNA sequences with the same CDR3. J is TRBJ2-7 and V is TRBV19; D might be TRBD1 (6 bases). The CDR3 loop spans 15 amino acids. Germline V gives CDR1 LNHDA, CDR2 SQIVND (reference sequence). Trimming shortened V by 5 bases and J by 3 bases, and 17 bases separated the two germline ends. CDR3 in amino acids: CASSPNGQSRYEQYF. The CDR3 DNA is TGTGCCAGTAGTCCAAACGGACAGTCCCGCTACGAGCAGTACTTC.

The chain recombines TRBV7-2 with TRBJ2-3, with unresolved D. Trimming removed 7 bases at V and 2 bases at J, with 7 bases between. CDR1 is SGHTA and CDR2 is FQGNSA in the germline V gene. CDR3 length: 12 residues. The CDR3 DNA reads TGTGCCAGCATAGGCAACACAGATACGCAGTATTTT. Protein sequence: CASIGNTDTQYF.

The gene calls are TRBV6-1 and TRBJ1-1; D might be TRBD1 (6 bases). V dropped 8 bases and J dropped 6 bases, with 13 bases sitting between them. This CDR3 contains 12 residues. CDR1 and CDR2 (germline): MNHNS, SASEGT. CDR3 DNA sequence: TGTGCCAGCCTTGGACAGAGGCCTGAAGCTTTCTTT. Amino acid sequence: CASLGQRPEAFF.

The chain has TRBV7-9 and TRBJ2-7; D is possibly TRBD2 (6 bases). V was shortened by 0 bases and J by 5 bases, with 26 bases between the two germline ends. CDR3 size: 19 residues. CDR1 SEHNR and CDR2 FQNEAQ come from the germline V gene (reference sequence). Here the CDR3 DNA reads TGTGCCAGCAGCTTAGCTCGTTCAAATCCGCGGGCGCGGGACCACGAGCAGTACTTC. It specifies CASSLARSNPRARDHEQYF.

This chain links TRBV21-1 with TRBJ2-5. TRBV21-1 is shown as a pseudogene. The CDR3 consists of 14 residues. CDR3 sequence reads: CASRRSTVQETQYF. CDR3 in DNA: TGTGCCAGCAGACGGTCGACGGTACAAGAGACCCAGTACTTC.

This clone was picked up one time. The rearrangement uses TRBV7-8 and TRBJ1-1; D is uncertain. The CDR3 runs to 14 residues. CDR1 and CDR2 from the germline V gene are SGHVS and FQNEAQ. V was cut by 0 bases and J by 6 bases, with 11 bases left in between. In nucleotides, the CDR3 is TGTGCCAGCAGCTTAGCAGGCACGATCGCTGAAGCTTTCTTT. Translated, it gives CASSLAGTIAEAFF.

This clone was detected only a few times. As DNA, the CDR3 is TGTGCCATCAGGATGACAGGGCAGAATTCACCCCTCCACTTT. This gives the protein CAIRMTGQNSPLHF. The chain recombines TRBV10-3 with TRBJ1-6; 7 positions agree with TRBD1. The CDR3 has 14 residues. Germline-derived CDR1 and CDR2 are ENHRY and SYGVKD. J lost 7 bases, V lost 6 bases, and 6 bases had no gene match.

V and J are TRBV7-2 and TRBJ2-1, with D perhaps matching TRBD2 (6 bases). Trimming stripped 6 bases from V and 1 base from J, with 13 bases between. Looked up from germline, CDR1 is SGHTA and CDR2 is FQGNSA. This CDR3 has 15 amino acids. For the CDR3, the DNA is TGTGCCAGCAGGTCCGGAGGGTGGTCCTACAATGAGCAGTTCTTC. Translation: CASRSGGWSYNEQFF.

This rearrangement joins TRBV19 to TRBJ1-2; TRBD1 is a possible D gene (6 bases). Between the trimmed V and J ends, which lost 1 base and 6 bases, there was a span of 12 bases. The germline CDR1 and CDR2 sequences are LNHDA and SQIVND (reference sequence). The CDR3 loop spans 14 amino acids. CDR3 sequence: CASSIAGDRNGYTF. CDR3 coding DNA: TGTGCCAGTAGTATAGCAGGGGATCGGAATGGCTACACCTTC.

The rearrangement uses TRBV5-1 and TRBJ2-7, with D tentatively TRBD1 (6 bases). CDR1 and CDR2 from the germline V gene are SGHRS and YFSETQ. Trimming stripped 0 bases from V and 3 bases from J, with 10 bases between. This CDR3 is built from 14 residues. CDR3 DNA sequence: TGCGCCAGCAGCTTGGGGCAGGGGTACTACGAGCAGTACTTC. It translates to CASSLGQGYYEQYF.

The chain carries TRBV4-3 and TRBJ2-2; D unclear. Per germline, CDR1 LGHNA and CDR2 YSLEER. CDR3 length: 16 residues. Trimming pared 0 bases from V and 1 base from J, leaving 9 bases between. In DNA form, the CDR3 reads TGCGCCAGCAGCCAAGAGCCTGTGAAGAACACCGGGGAGCTGTTTTTT. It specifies CASSQEPVKNTGELFF.

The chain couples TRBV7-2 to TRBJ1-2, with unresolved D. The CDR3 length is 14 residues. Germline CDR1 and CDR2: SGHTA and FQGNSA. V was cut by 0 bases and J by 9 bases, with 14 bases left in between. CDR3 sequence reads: CASSLAPSSLSYTF. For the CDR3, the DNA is TGTGCCAGCAGCTTAGCTCCGTCTTCTCTGAGCTACACCTTC.

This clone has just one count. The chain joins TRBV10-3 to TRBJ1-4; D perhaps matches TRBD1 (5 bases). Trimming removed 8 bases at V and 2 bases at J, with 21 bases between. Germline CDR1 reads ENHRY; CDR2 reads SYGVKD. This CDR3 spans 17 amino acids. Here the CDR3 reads CAIYPTGTSGTNEKLFF. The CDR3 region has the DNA TGTGCCATCTACCCTACCGGGACCAGCGGCACTAATGAAAAACTGTTTTTT.

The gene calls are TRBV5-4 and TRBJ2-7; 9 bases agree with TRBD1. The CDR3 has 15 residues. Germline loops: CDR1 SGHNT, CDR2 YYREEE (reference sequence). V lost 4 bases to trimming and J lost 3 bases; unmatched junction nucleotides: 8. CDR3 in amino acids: CASSPSPGQGYEQYF. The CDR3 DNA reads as TGTGCCAGCAGCCCGAGTCCGGGACAGGGCTACGAGCAGTACTTC.

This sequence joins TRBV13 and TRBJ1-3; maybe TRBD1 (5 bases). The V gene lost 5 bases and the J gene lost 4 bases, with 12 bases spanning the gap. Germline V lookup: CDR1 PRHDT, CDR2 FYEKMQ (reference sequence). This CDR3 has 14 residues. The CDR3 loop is CASSLGTDGNTIYF. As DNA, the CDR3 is TGTGCCAGCAGCCTCGGGACGGACGGAAACACCATATATTTT. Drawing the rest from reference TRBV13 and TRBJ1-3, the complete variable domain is AAGVIQSPRHLIKEKRETATLKCYPIPRHDTVYWYQQGPGQDPQFLISFYEKMQSDKGSIPDRFSAQQFSDYHSELNMSSLELGDSALYFCASSLGTDGNTIYFGEGSWLTVV.

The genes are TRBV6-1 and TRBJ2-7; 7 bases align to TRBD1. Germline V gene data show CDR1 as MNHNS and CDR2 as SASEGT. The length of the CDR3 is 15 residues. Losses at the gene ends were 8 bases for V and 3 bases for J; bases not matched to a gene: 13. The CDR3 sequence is CASGTGTAFLYEQYF. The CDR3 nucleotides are TGTGCCAGCGGCACCGGGACAGCATTCCTCTACGAGCAGTACTTC.

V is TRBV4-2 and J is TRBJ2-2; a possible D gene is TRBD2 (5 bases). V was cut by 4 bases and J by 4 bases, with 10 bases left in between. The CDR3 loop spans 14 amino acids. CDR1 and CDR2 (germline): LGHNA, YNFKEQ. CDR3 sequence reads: CASSPAGGTGELFF. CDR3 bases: TGTGCCAGCAGCCCTGCGGGTGGCACCGGGGAGCTGTTTTTT.